The entry that follows covers one T cell receptor (beta chain) sequence. The antigen remains undetermined. Using its own MiXCR run on the reads, TCRdb lists one record per CDR3 protein. The data hold about 890,000 distinct CDR3 sequences, with roughly 31% observed a single time. The sample originates from a study of T cell repertoires in cytomegalovirus infection. Looking at the study overall: Recently identified HLA-C-restricted and well-studied HLA-B-restricted CMV epitopes were used. In public TCR beta signatures, there were indications of both CMV infection and matching HLA type.

Whole-study results and caveats: Cumulative public TCR beta family frequency identified CMV carriers with the relevant HLA. Dominating the ex vivo response were TCR beta clonotypes that were CMV-specific and HLA-C-restricted.

The specimen comprised cultured CD8+ T cells from PBMCs, sampled from culture after CMV antigen stimulation. The source is a human donor in good health (CMV status not recorded). Some clones in this sample may be carry-over from other donors' samples.

In DNA, the CDR3 is TGTGCCAGCAGGAACAAGGACACTTTGGACACTGAAGCTTTCTTT. It codes for CASRNKDTLDTEAFF. The rearrangement links TRBV6-6 to TRBJ1-1; D is possibly TRBD1 (5 bases). Germline-derived CDR1 and CDR2 are MNHNY and SVGAGI (reference sequence). The CDR3 has 15 amino acids. The ends were cut back, 6 bases at V and 3 bases at J, with 17 bases in the middle.